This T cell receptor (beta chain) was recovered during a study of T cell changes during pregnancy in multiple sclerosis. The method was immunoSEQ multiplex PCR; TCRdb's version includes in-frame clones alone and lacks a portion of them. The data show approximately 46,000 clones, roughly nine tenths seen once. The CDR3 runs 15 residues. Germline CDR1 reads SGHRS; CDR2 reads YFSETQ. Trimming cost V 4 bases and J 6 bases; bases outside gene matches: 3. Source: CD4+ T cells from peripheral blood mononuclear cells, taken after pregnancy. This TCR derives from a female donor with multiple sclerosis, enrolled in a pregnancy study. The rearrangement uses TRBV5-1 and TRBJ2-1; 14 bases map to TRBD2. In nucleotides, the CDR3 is TGCGCCAGCAGCGAGACTAGCGGGAGGGGCAATGAGCAGTTCTTC. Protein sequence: CASSETSGRGNEQFF.